Below, 9 T cell receptor beta chains from the same sample are listed, as sequenced in a study of prognosis after radiotherapy for stage I lung cancer. Using two-round multiplex PCR, the authors amplified TCR beta CDR3 from genomic DNA. Every TRBV and TRBJ gene had its own specific primer in first-round PCR. TCRdb ran MiXCR on the multiplex PCR reads and lists one entry per CDR3 protein. Among tens of thousands of distinct CDR3 sequences, about 43% were seen once, and the ten largest hold approximately 15%. The input for sequencing was PBMCs, taken before or after stereotactic body radiation therapy (not recorded which). These TCRs come from a donor of 50 years or more with non-small cell lung cancer.

This clonotype was observed many times. The chain joins TRBV6-2 or TRBV6-3 to TRBJ1-1, with 9 bases lining up with TRBD1. The CDR3 spans 17 residues. The V and J ends lost 2 bases and 2 bases, in that order; junction bases with no gene match: 9. Germline V gives CDR1 MNHEY, CDR2 SVGEGT. CDR3 in amino acids: CASSYVPGQGLNTEAFF. The CDR3, as DNA: TGTGCCAGCAGTTACGTCCCGGGACAGGGACTAAACACTGAAGCTTTCTTT.

Worth noting for this clonotype: This likely stems from a read error, as it lies one base from a far larger clone. V usage is TRBV7-9 and J usage is TRBJ1-2, with 8 bases fitting TRBD1. From germline, CDR1 is SEHNR and CDR2 FQNEAQ (reference sequence). This CDR3 region has 15 residues. CDR3 nucleotides: TGTTCCAGCAGCTTAGTCAGGGGGCAAAACTATGGCTACACCTTC. Encoded protein: CSSSLVRGQNYGYTF. The entire variable domain, with the rest obtained from reference TRBV7-9 and TRBJ1-2, is as follows: DTGVSQNPRHKITKRGQNVTFRCDPISEHNRLYWYRQTLGQGPEFLTYFQNEAQLEKSRLLSDRFSAERPKGSFSTLEIQRTEQGDSAMYLCSSSLVRGQNYGYTFGSGTRLTVV.

The chain recombines TRBV24-1 with TRBJ1-2; 7 bases align to TRBD1. The CDR3 covers 17 residues. From germline, CDR1 is KGHDR and CDR2 SFDVKD. V lost 4 bases and J lost 2; bases outside the gene matches: 12. CDR3 nucleotide sequence: TGTGCCACCAGTGACCGTACCCCAGGGGGGGAAAACTATGGCTACACCTTC. Protein: CATSDRTPGGENYGYTF.

This chain uses TRBV28 with TRBJ1-5; tentatively, D is TRBD1 (6 bases). CDR3 size: 15 residues. With 6 bases removed from V and 6 bases from J, the gap between germline ends came to 18 bases. CDR1 is MDHEN, CDR2 SYDVKM, per germline. The CDR3 region has the DNA TGTGCCAGCAGCCGTTCAAATACAGGGAGTCAGCCCCAGCATTTT. Amino acid sequence: CASSRSNTGSQPQHF.

Ten or more counts support this clonotype. V gene TRBV5-1 combines with J gene TRBJ2-1; TRBD2 agrees at 7 bases. The germline gives CDR1 SGHRS, CDR2 YFSETQ. This CDR3 region has 15 residues. V shed 6 bases, J shed 4 bases, and the junction held 10 bases outside the gene matches. The CDR3, as DNA: TGCGCCAGCAAGCTTGATGTAGCGGGTTACAATGAGCAGTTCTTC. It is translated as CASKLDVAGYNEQFF.

The CDR3 sequence is CASILGQGMVEGYTF. The CDR3 nucleotides are TGTGCCAGCATCTTGGGGCAGGGAATGGTGGAAGGCTACACCTTC. This rearrangement joins TRBV12-3 or TRBV12-4 to TRBJ1-2, with D possibly matching TRBD1 (5 bases). The CDR3 is 15 amino acids. The ends were cut back, 7 bases at V and 8 bases at J, with 23 bases in the middle.

The rearrangement joins TRBV5-1 to TRBJ2-2; D unresolved. V lost 4 bases, J lost 4 bases, and 8 bases lay in between. Per the germline V gene, CDR1 is SGHRS and CDR2 is YFSETQ. The CDR3 is 13 amino acids. The CDR3 DNA is TGCGCCAGCAGCGGGGATCCCACCGGGGAGCTGTTTTTT. Protein sequence: CASSGDPTGELFF.

Details on this clonotype: A read error is possible here, since a much larger clone lies one base away. V usage is TRBV5-1 and J usage is TRBJ2-4, with 12 bases aligning to TRBD2. This CDR3 spans 17 amino acids. Per the germline V gene, CDR1 is SGHRS and CDR2 is YFSETQ. With V trimmed by 0 bases and J by 8 bases, 9 bases remained unmatched. CDR3 loop: CASSLGLAGDARYIQYF. In DNA form, the CDR3 reads TGCGCCAGCAGCTTGGGACTAGCGGGAGACGCGCGGTACATTCAGTACTTC.

This clonotype was seen at least ten times. The chain carries TRBV2 and TRBJ2-2, with a tentative D call TRBD2 (6 bases). Trimming removed 6 bases at V and 2 bases at J, with 10 bases between. The CDR3 is 14 amino acids. Looked up from germline, CDR1 is SNHLY and CDR2 is FYNNEI. CDR3 residues: CASRASENTGELFF. In nucleotides, the CDR3 is TGTGCCAGCAGGGCTAGCGAAAACACCGGGGAGCTGTTTTTT.